The entry below gives a single T cell receptor (beta chain) sequence along with its context. What it binds is unknown. The entry originates in a study of T cells after yellow fever vaccination. Whole-study context: Researchers used SMART-Seq v4 Ultra Low Input to prepare fractions that had low cell numbers.

MiXCR, run by TCRdb on the 5' RACE reads, gives a single entry per CDR3 protein. The sample includes roughly 150,000 distinct CDR3 sequences, 6% to 7.5% seen only once; the top ten take approximately 2.4%. Study-wide findings and caveats: CD4 and CD8 compartments shared a small share of clonotypes, likely from convergent recombination. Abundant clonotypes from the bulk population could have been carried over as contaminants into FACS-sorted repertoires.

Looked up from germline, CDR1 is MNHEY and CDR2 is SVGEGT. The CDR3 sequence is 15 residues long. With 5 bases removed from V and 5 bases from J, the gap between germline ends came to 17 bases. V usage is TRBV6-2 or TRBV6-3 and J usage is TRBJ2-3, with a possible D match to TRBD2 (6 bases). This specimen consisted of CD4+ T cells sorted from PBMCs, obtained less than 6 days after the first yellow fever vaccination. The sequence was obtained from a man younger than 35 who received the YFV17D yellow fever vaccine. The CDR3 DNA is TGTGCCAGCAGTATCTACGGGGGAACAGGAGATACGCAGTATTTT. As protein: CASSIYGGTGDTQYF.